A selection of T cell receptor beta chains follows, all from one sample in a study of T-cell memory formation after mild COVID-19. TCRdb reanalysed the 5' RACE reads using MiXCR and keeps one entry per CDR3 protein. The data contain about 620,000 distinct CDR3 sequences, around 17% of them seen just once; the ten biggest clones take up 12%. The sequenced sample was PBMCs or a T cell subset sorted from them (not recorded which). The receptor set was obtained from an adult woman who had mild COVID-19 (a few samples of this study predate the infection). Cell type and time point are not known. The CDR3 runs from the conserved cysteine through the conserved F or W. D genes are given only for firm matches. The size field is filled for only some rows; it gives once, few, many or a size class.

clone size | J gene | V gene | D gene | CDR3 length | CDR3 protein | CDR3 DNA
few | TRBJ1-4 | TRBV29-1 | - | 14 | CSVAASPGGEKLFF | TGCAGCGTTGCGGCGTCCCCGGGAGGCGAAAAACTGTTTTTT
- | TRBJ2-1 | TRBV6-5 | - | 13 | CASKWSGNNEQFF | TGTGCCAGCAAATGGTCCGGCAACAATGAGCAGTTCTTC
few | TRBJ1-3 | TRBV7-9 | - | 13 | CASNPGGGDTIYF | TGTGCCAGCAATCCCGGGGGAGGGGACACCATATATTTT
- | TRBJ2-1 | TRBV20-1 | TRBD2 | 17 | CSAFRTSGRPPYNEQFF | TGCAGTGCTTTCCGGACTAGCGGGAGACCCCCGTACAATGAGCAGTTCTTC
few | TRBJ1-1 | TRBV4-2 | - | 15 | CASSQGSGPNTEAFF | TGTGCCAGCAGCCAAGGTTCGGGTCCCAACACTGAAGCTTTCTTT
- | TRBJ1-2 | TRBV7-8 | - | 15 | CASSPDRSGSRGYTF | TGTGCCAGCAGCCCTGACAGGTCAGGGAGCCGTGGCTACACCTTC
few | TRBJ2-5 | TRBV5-1 | TRBD2 | 16 | CASSSWLAGAGETQYF | TGCGCCAGCAGCTCCTGGTTAGCGGGAGCGGGAGAGACCCAGTACTTC
- | TRBJ1-1 | TRBV25-1 | - | 14 | CASSTRRGDTEAFF | TGTGCCAGCAGTACTCGCAGGGGCGATACTGAAGCTTTCTTT
many | TRBJ2-1 | TRBV27 | TRBD2 | 17 | CASSLGLAGGSNNEQFF | TGTGCCAGCAGTTTGGGGCTAGCGGGAGGGTCGAACAATGAGCAGTTCTTC
few | TRBJ1-1 | TRBV2 | - | 13 | CASRLDSPSEAFF | TGTGCCAGCCGGTTAGACAGTCCGAGTGAAGCTTTCTTT
- | TRBJ1-5 | TRBV6-5 | - | 15 | CASSYTGGGNQPQHF | TGTGCCAGCAGTTACACCGGGGGCGGCAATCAGCCCCAGCATTTT
- | TRBJ2-2 | TRBV9 | TRBD2 | 16 | CASSVRLAGDTGELFF | TGTGCCAGCAGCGTCAGACTAGCGGGGGATACCGGGGAGCTGTTTTTT
few | TRBJ1-1 | TRBV6-5 | TRBD1 | 14 | CASSSWTGNTEAFF | TGTGCCAGCAGTTCCTGGACAGGGAACACTGAAGCTTTCTTT